This record concerns one T cell receptor beta chain sequence. The antigen is undetermined. This record belongs to a study of T cell repertoires in cytomegalovirus infection. Study details: A matching HLA type, together with CMV infection, was signaled by public TCR beta signatures.

TCRdb analysed the reads with MiXCR anew, one entry per CDR3 protein. The sample includes some 920,000 distinct CDR3 sequences, around 30% of them seen just once. Whole-study results and caveats: Pooled public TCR beta family frequency picked out CMV carriers with the relevant HLA. CMV-specific TCR beta clonotypes restricted by HLA-C dominated the ex vivo response.

The CDR3 is 14 residues long. Between the trimmed V and J ends, which lost 4 bases and 0 bases, there was a span of 10 bases. The germline V gene has CDR1 LNHDA and CDR2 SQIVND (reference sequence). J is TRBJ2-7 and V is TRBV19; the D call may be TRBD1 or TRBD2 (5 bases each). The sample here was cultured CD8+ T cells from PBMCs, taken from culture after CMV antigen stimulation. This clonotype originated in a human donor in good health (CMV status not recorded). Some clones in this sample may be carry-over from other donors' samples. The CDR3 loop is CASSTGRYSYEQYF. CDR3 nucleotides: TGTGCCAGTAGTACGGGACGGTACTCCTACGAGCAGTACTTC.